A single sample gave rise to the 25 T cell receptor beta chains below, sequenced in a study of identical twins. One entry per CDR3 protein, called by TCRdb with MiXCR from the 5' RACE reads. The table records approximately 700,000 distinct CDR3 sequences, roughly 20% of them present only once. These data also formed part of another study, on T cells expressing NK-cell markers.

Sequencing was carried out using PBMCs. The source of these receptors is a woman under 30 in good health.

J is TRBJ2-3 and V is TRBV14; 8 nucleotides match TRBD2. Germline V gives CDR1 SGHDN, CDR2 FVKESK. CDR3 length: 17 amino acids. J lost 5 bases, V lost 4 bases, and 14 bases had no gene match. The CDR3 loop is CASSPLSWGLVLDTQYF. CDR3 in DNA: TGTGCCAGCAGCCCCCTTTCCTGGGGACTAGTACTAGATACGCAGTATTTT.

V gene TRBV6-5 combines with J gene TRBJ2-2, with 8 bases fitting TRBD1. This CDR3 comprises 19 residues. The V and J ends lost 3 bases and 3 bases, in that order; junction bases with no gene match: 15. The germline CDR1 and CDR2 sequences are MNHEY and SVGAGI. The CDR3 loop is CASSYRGRGLVRDTGELFF. In DNA, the CDR3 is TGTGCCAGCAGTTATCGGGGCAGGGGGCTTGTTCGGGACACCGGGGAGCTGTTTTTT.

The chain employs TRBV12-3 or TRBV12-4 and TRBJ2-7; perhaps TRBD2 as D (7 bases). V lost 6 bases to trimming and J lost 2 bases, with 20 bases between them. This CDR3 spans 16 amino acids. CDR3 nucleotides: TGTGCCAGCAGCCTACGCGGGGGCCCTTTAACCTACGAGCAGTACTTC. Residues: CASSLRGGPLTYEQYF.

The chain couples TRBV27 to TRBJ2-7; D remains unclear. V lost 5 bases to trimming and J lost 9 bases, with 17 bases between them. This CDR3 comprises 13 residues. The V gene's germline CDR1 is MNHEY and CDR2 SMNVEV (reference sequence). The CDR3 coding sequence is TGTGCCAGCAGTCCATATGGTCCGGCCGGGCAGTACTTC. Encoded protein: CASSPYGPAGQYF.

This clonotype was seen a handful of times. V and J are TRBV13 and TRBJ2-1; the match to TRBD2 covers 9 bases. This CDR3 is 17 amino acids long. Looked up from germline, CDR1 is PRHDT and CDR2 is FYEKMQ (reference sequence). V gave up 0 bases and J gave up 4 bases; unmatched junction bases: 7. For the CDR3, the DNA is TGTGCCAGCAGCTTAGGGCCTGTTAGCGGGAGTTACAATGAGCAGTTCTTC. This gives the protein CASSLGPVSGSYNEQFF.

CDR3 nucleotide sequence: TGTGCCAGCAGCCTAGAGAGGGCGACAGATACGCAGTATTTT. This codes for CASSLERATDTQYF. The rearrangement joins TRBV2 to TRBJ2-3, with a possible D match to TRBD2 (5 bases). Per the germline V gene, CDR1 is SNHLY and CDR2 is FYNNEI. The CDR3 has 14 amino acids. V dropped 6 bases and J dropped 3 bases, with 13 bases sitting between them.

The V gene is TRBV12-5, the J gene TRBJ2-3; D is ambiguous. Germline values: CDR1 LGHNT, CDR2 FRNRAP. This CDR3 has 15 amino acids. Trimming pared 6 bases from V and 0 bases from J, leaving 13 bases between. The CDR3 sequence is CASGPLVVSTDTQYF. The CDR3, as DNA: TGTGCTAGTGGCCCGCTAGTCGTTAGCACAGATACGCAGTATTTT.

This clonotype has only one observation. This chain uses TRBV30 with TRBJ2-7; D is undetermined. Per the germline V gene, CDR1 is GTSNPN and CDR2 is SVGIG (reference sequence). The CDR3 length is 12 residues. V was shortened by 0 bases and J by 2 bases, with 5 bases between the two germline ends. CDR3 protein: CAWSVATYEQYF. For the CDR3, the DNA is TGTGCCTGGAGTGTCGCTACCTACGAGCAGTACTTC.

The gene calls are TRBV7-2 and TRBJ2-3, with D tentatively TRBD2 (5 bases). Germline V gene data show CDR1 as SGHTA and CDR2 as FQGNSA. This CDR3 spans 14 amino acids. V gave up 2 bases and J gave up 6 bases, with 12 bases separating them. In nucleotides, the CDR3 is TGTGCCAGCAGCTTATTAACTAGTGGGGATACGCAGTATTTT. Translation: CASSLLTSGDTQYF. The full variable domain, in which reference TRBV7-2 and TRBJ2-3 provide the parts outside the CDR3, is GAGVSQSPSNKVTEKGKDVELRCDPISGHTALYWYRQSLGQGLEFLIYFQGNSAPDKSGLPSDRFSAERTGGSVSTLTIQRTQQEDSAVYLCASSLLTSGDTQYFGPGTRLTVL.

This chain links TRBV12-3 or TRBV12-4 with TRBJ2-1, with D unclear. This CDR3 is built from 15 residues. V lost 5 bases and J 4 bases, leaving 15 bases between the germline ends. The CDR3 reads CASSSDRRIYNEQFF. CDR3 nucleotide sequence: TGTGCCAGCAGTAGCGACCGGAGAATATACAATGAGCAGTTCTTC.

This clonotype occurred a few times. V and J are TRBV20-1 and TRBJ1-4, with a weak D call TRBD1 (6 bases). Trimming removed 3 bases from V and 7 bases from J, with 12 bases in between. Germline V gene data show CDR1 as DFQATT and CDR2 as SNEGSKA (reference sequence). The CDR3 runs 13 residues. CDR3 nucleotide sequence: TGCAGTGCTAGTGACAGGTTCTCTGAAAAACTGTTTTTT. Its protein product is CSASDRFSEKLFF.

The chain uses TRBV5-1 and TRBJ2-5, with 8 bases identical to TRBD2. V gave up 4 bases and J gave up 1 base; unmatched junction bases: 12. The CDR3 spans 17 residues. Per germline, CDR1 SGHRS and CDR2 YFSETQ. CDR3 coding DNA: TGCGCCAGCAGCCCGGCGGGGGGCACCTCCTTCCAAGAGACCCAGTACTTC. Its translation is CASSPAGGTSFQETQYF. Full variable domain (remainder filled in from reference TRBV5-1 and TRBJ2-5): KAGVTQTPRYLIKTRGQQVTLSCSPISGHRSVSWYQQTPGQGLQFLFEYFSETQRNKGNFPGRFSGRQFSNSRSEMNVSTLELGDSALYLCASSPAGGTSFQETQYFGPGTRLLVL.

This clonotype was seen only a few times. The chain recombines TRBV7-2 with TRBJ2-7; D not resolved. V was pared by 4 bases and J by 1 base, with 8 bases between. Germline values: CDR1 SGHTA, CDR2 FQGNSA. The CDR3 extends over 13 amino acids. CDR3 protein: CASSSTWSYEQYF. The CDR3 coding sequence is TGTGCCAGCAGCTCCACCTGGTCCTACGAGCAGTACTTC.

V gene TRBV12-3 or TRBV12-4 combines with J gene TRBJ2-3; either TRBD1 or TRBD2 may supply D (5 bases each). V lost 8 bases and J 6 bases, leaving 24 bases between the germline ends. The CDR3 is made up of 16 amino acids. The CDR3 bases are TGTGCCAGCGGCTCCTCCGGGGCTTCCGAGGGGGATACGCAGTATTTT. This codes for CASGSSGASEGDTQYF.

A few counts support this clonotype. The gene calls are TRBV10-1 and TRBJ2-3, with no clear D. This CDR3 spans 14 amino acids. V was shortened by 3 bases and J by 6 bases, with 13 bases between the two germline ends. In germline, CDR1 is WNHNN, CDR2 SYGVQD (reference sequence). The CDR3 is CASSEIGLWDTQYF. CDR3 DNA sequence: TGCGCCAGCAGTGAAATTGGTCTCTGGGATACGCAGTATTTT.

In its sample, this clonotype was seen a few times. This sequence joins TRBV10-3 and TRBJ2-1, with 9 nucleotides matching TRBD2. Trimming removed 7 bases from V and 5 bases from J; junction bases left unmatched: 9. The CDR3 is 15 residues long. CDR1 is ENHRY and CDR2 is SYGVKD in the germline V gene. Here the CDR3 reads CAINAGLAGNNEQFF. The CDR3 DNA reads TGTGCCATCAATGCGGGCCTAGCGGGAAACAATGAGCAGTTCTTC.

The genes are TRBV14 and TRBJ1-2; D is uncertain. Germline loops: CDR1 SGHDN, CDR2 FVKESK. CDR3 length equals 14 residues. V was cut by 1 base and J by 0 bases, with 6 bases left in between. The DNA for the CDR3 is TGTGCCAGCAGCCAAGGGCGAGCTAACTATGGCTACACCTTC. Protein: CASSQGRANYGYTF.

This clonotype has only a few counts. The chain links TRBV28 to TRBJ2-1; 8 bases are shared with TRBD1. J lost 7 bases, V lost 3 bases, and 8 bases had no gene match. The V gene's germline CDR1 is MDHEN and CDR2 SYDVKM. The CDR3 covers 15 residues. The CDR3 DNA reads as TGTGCCAGCAGTTTCCCAATAGACAGGGGAAATGAGCAGTTCTTC. It translates to CASSFPIDRGNEQFF.

The chain combines TRBV20-1 with TRBJ2-7; TRBD1 agrees at 8 bases. Germline CDR1 is DFQATT and CDR2 is SNEGSKA (reference sequence). J lost 2 bases, V lost 2 bases, and 5 bases had no gene match. This CDR3 has 14 amino acids. The CDR3 nucleotides read TGCAGTGCTAGATGGGACAGGAGGACCTACGAGCAGTACTTC. It specifies CSARWDRRTYEQYF.

This clonotype was seen more than once but under ten times. The chain recombines TRBV20-1 with TRBJ2-5; TRBD1 aligns across 8 bases. CDR1 is DFQATT and CDR2 is SNEGSKA in the germline V gene (reference sequence). The V gene end was trimmed by 0 bases and the J gene end by 5 bases; junction bases not matched to a gene: 14. The length of the CDR3 is 17 residues. CDR3 bases: TGCAGTGCTAGAGATCTCGGGCAGGGGGCTAGTTATGAGACCCAGTACTTC. Its translation: CSARDLGQGASYETQYF.

The chain couples TRBV4-3 to TRBJ2-1; D not certain. CDR3 length: 12 residues. V lost 1 base and J 7 bases, leaving 5 bases between the germline ends. CDR1 is LGHNA and CDR2 is YSLEER in the germline V gene. This CDR3 reads CASSQASNEQFF. The CDR3 DNA reads TGCGCCAGCAGCCAAGCAAGTAATGAGCAGTTCTTC.

V is TRBV4-2 and J is TRBJ1-1; D not certain. The V gene lost 9 bases and the J gene lost 3 bases, with 17 bases spanning the gap. The CDR3 runs 14 residues. From germline, CDR1 is LGHNA and CDR2 YNFKEQ. The CDR3 coding sequence is TGTGCCAGGGGCCCCGGGCTCCTGTACACTGAAGCTTTCTTT. Its protein is CARGPGLLYTEAFF.

This clonotype was observed a few times. The V and J genes are TRBV9 and TRBJ2-1; TRBD2 might be the D (5 bases). Germline CDR1 reads SGDLS; CDR2 reads YYNGEE. The CDR3 has 13 residues. The germline V and J ends were trimmed by 0 bases and 9 bases, with 10 bases remaining between them. This CDR3 is CASSVGIEGEQFF. The DNA for the CDR3 is TGTGCCAGCAGCGTAGGTATTGAGGGTGAGCAGTTCTTC.

This clonotype appeared a few times. The chain couples TRBV29-1 to TRBJ1-1; D perhaps matches TRBD1 (5 bases). This CDR3 contains 13 residues. The V gene's germline CDR1 is SQVTM and CDR2 ANQGSEA. V lost 2 bases, J lost 0 bases, and 7 bases lay in between. In nucleotides, the CDR3 is TGCAGCGTTGAAAAGGGGTTGAACACTGAAGCTTTCTTT. It specifies CSVEKGLNTEAFF.

The chain combines TRBV20-1 with TRBJ2-4; D is ambiguous. The V gene's germline CDR1 is DFQATT and CDR2 SNEGSKA (reference sequence). V was pared by 3 bases and J by 5 bases, with 14 bases between. The CDR3 consists of 14 residues. CDR3 residues: CSARIPGPENIQYF. In DNA form, the CDR3 reads TGCAGTGCTAGGATCCCAGGACCCGAAAACATTCAGTACTTC.